The 8 T cell receptor beta chains below come from one sample, sequenced in a study of glioma-infiltrating T cells. Amplification of TCR alpha and beta CDR3 regions from RNA used iRepertoire nested multiplex PCR. TCRdb reprocessed the multiplex PCR reads with MiXCR, giving one entry per CDR3 protein. Here the sample spans 45,000 or so distinct CDR3 sequences, around 24% being singletons. The sample consisted of glioma tissue, nonneoplastic brain tissue, or PBMCs (not recorded which). All receptors come from a human donor with low-grade glioma or glioblastoma, undergoing nonglioma brain surgery, or in good health (not recorded which).

This clonotype was recorded at least ten times. This chain joins TRBV3-1 and TRBJ1-1; D remains unclear. Per the germline V gene, CDR1 is LGHDT and CDR2 is YNNKEL (reference sequence). The V and J ends lost 3 bases and 3 bases respectively, with 8 bases between them. This CDR3 comprises 13 residues. The CDR3 spells CASSHSEDTEAFF. The CDR3 DNA reads as TGTGCCAGCAGCCATTCGGAAGACACTGAAGCTTTCTTT.

This clonotype has ten or more counts. The chain recombines TRBV3-1 with TRBJ2-4, with TRBD2 as a possible D gene (5 bases). V was pared by 3 bases and J by 8 bases, with 14 bases between. Germline V lookup: CDR1 LGHDT, CDR2 YNNKEL (reference sequence). The CDR3 has 14 residues. The DNA for the CDR3 is TGTGCCAGCAGCCACCCGGACTTGGCCGACATTCAGTACTTC. The encoded protein is CASSHPDLADIQYF. Variable domain in full (rest from reference TRBV3-1 and TRBJ2-4): DTAVSQTPKYLVTQMGNDKSIKCEQNLGHDTMYWYKQDSKKFLKIMFSYNNKELIINETVPNRFSPKSPDKAHLNLHINSLELGDSAVYFCASSHPDLADIQYFGAGTRLSVL.

This clonotype was picked up a small number of times. This chain connects TRBV10-3 to TRBJ2-7; D is possibly TRBD1 or TRBD2 (5 bases each). Germline-derived CDR1 and CDR2 are ENHRY and SYGVKD. V was cut by 7 bases and J by 7 bases, with 20 bases left in between. The CDR3 is 14 residues long. The CDR3 DNA follows: TGTGCCATCAAATCTGGGTCCGGGGCTGGGGAGCAGTACTTC. This translates into CAIKSGSGAGEQYF.

This clonotype was observed at least ten times. Here the CDR3 reads CASKDRGSGANVLTF. The CDR3 bases are TGTGCCAGCAAGGACAGGGGCTCTGGGGCCAACGTCCTGACTTTC. The chain recombines TRBV6-1 with TRBJ2-6; the match to TRBD1 covers 9 bases. Germline values: CDR1 MNHNS, CDR2 SASEGT. The CDR3 consists of 15 residues. V gave up 7 bases and J gave up 0 bases; unmatched junction bases: 1.

This clonotype was recorded many times. The CDR3 loop is CASSQDGDLQPQHF. CDR3 DNA sequence: TGCGCCAGCAGCCAAGACGGCGATCTACAGCCCCAGCATTTT. The rearrangement uses TRBV4-1 and TRBJ1-5; D unresolved. CDR1 is MGHRA, CDR2 YSYEKL, per germline. V lost 0 bases and J 7 bases, leaving 10 bases between the germline ends. This CDR3 has 14 amino acids.

This clonotype was seen a few times. The chain has TRBV29-1 and TRBJ2-3; 7 bases agree with TRBD2. Trimming took 4 bases from V and 4 from J; bases not matched to a gene: 5. CDR3 length: 13 amino acids. Per germline, CDR1 SQVTM and CDR2 ANQGSEA. In nucleotides, the CDR3 is TGCAGCGTTGCTGCGGGGGTGGCAGATACGCAGTATTTT. It translates to CSVAAGVADTQYF.

Ten or more counts support this clonotype. The V and J genes are TRBV18 and TRBJ1-2, with D uncertain. The CDR3 consists of 13 residues. CDR1 KGHSH and CDR2 LQKENI come from the germline V gene. Trimming took 3 bases from V and 6 from J, leaving 11 bases between them. The CDR3 region is CASSPGESHGYTF. The CDR3 DNA sequence: TGTGCCAGCTCACCCGGGGAGAGCCATGGCTACACCTTC.

In the case of this clonotype: This could be a read error, since a much larger clone is one nucleotide away. This chain joins TRBV11-1 and TRBJ2-5; a weak D match, TRBD1 (5 bases). Germline loops: CDR1 SGHAT, CDR2 FQDESV (reference sequence). There are 15 residues in the CDR3. The DNA of the CDR3 is TGTGCCAGCAGCTTAGCAAGGCAGGGAAGTGAGATCCAGTACTTC. This codes for CASSLARQGSEIQYF.